Sequencing of this T cell receptor beta chain was carried out in a study of OX40 agonist ivuxolimab in advanced cancers. For the study at large: The dose-escalation cohort had hepatocellular carcinoma, melanoma, renal cell or head and neck cancer.

Libraries were prepared by immunoSEQ multiplex PCR; TCRdb keeps only in-frame clonotypes and omits some of them. The data hold tens of thousands of clones, with 75% to 90% observed a single time. Germline CDR1 and CDR2: GTSNPN and SVGIG (reference sequence). The CDR3 length is 15 residues. The J segment lost 2 bases and the V segment lost 2 bases, leaving 6 bases of the junction unmatched. Material: CD4+ or CD8+ T cells sorted from blood, obtained in a trial of the OX40 agonist ivuxolimab. The clonotype comes from an adult with an advanced solid tumor such as melanoma, head and neck, liver or kidney cancer. V gene TRBV30 combines with J gene TRBJ2-1, with 7 nucleotides matching TRBD2. The CDR3 here is CAWSLLARTYNEQFF. CDR3 in DNA: TGTGCCTGGAGTTTACTAGCGAGAACCTACAATGAGCAGTTCTTC. The full variable domain, its missing parts supplied by reference TRBV30 and TRBJ2-1, is SQTIHQWPATLVQPVGSPLSLECTVEGTSNPNLYWYRQAAGRGLQLLFYSVGIGQISSEVPQNLSASRPQDRQFILSSKKLLLSDSGFYLCAWSLLARTYNEQFFGPGTRLTVL.